One sample yielded the 30 T cell receptor beta chains listed below, sequenced in a study of blood T cell repertoires in COVID-19. TCRdb's table, derived via immunoSEQ multiplex PCR, lists solely in-frame clones and lacks some. Of hundreds of thousands of clones in the sample, around 89% were seen once. The specimen sequenced was PBMCs or T cells enriched from blood (not recorded which). The receptors derive from a man aged 35-49 years who had recovered from COVID-19.

CDR3 in DNA: TGTGCCAGCACCTTACTAGCTTCCCGGGTGGGCGAGCAGTACTTC. Protein product: CASTLLASRVGEQYF. This chain uses TRBV6-5 with TRBJ2-7; TRBD2 might be the D (6 bases). Germline V gene lookup returns CDR1 MNHEY and CDR2 SVGAGI. This CDR3 is 15 amino acids long. The V end was cut by 7 bases, the J end by 6 bases, with 22 bases between.

V and J are TRBV11-3 and TRBJ1-4; D not certain. This CDR3 spans 12 amino acids. Trimming stripped 5 bases from V and 5 bases from J, with 6 bases between. CDR1 and CDR2 from the germline V gene are SGHNT and YENEEA. The chain's CDR3 is CASSRGNEKLFF. For the CDR3, the DNA is TGTGCCAGCAGCCGAGGAAATGAAAAACTGTTTTTT.

The V and J genes are TRBV28 and TRBJ1-2; no reliable D call. The germline gives CDR1 MDHEN, CDR2 SYDVKM. This CDR3 is built from 10 residues. Trimming took 6 bases from V and 7 from J, leaving 6 bases between them. Here the CDR3 DNA reads TGTGCCAGCAGCTCGGTTGGCTACACCTTC. This gives the protein CASSSVGYTF.

This clone was picked up a small number of times. A junction end diverges from the germline sequence, so it may reflect a read error. V is TRBV4-2 and J is TRBJ1-6; perhaps TRBD1 as D (6 bases). Germline V gene lookup returns CDR1 LGHNA and CDR2 YNFKEQ. The CDR3 covers 15 residues. The CDR3 region has the DNA TGTGCCAGCAGCCAAGAGACAGGCTATAGTTCACCCCTCCACTTT. This sequence encodes CASSQETGYSSPLHF.

The gene calls are TRBV24-1 and TRBJ2-2; D is perhaps TRBD2 (5 bases). With 1 base removed from V and 4 bases from J, the gap between germline ends came to 12 bases. This CDR3 contains 16 residues. CDR1 and CDR2 from the germline V gene are KGHDR and SFDVKD. CDR3 loop: CATSDFGPGSTGELFF. In nucleotides, the CDR3 is TGTGCCACCAGTGATTTTGGCCCGGGAAGCACCGGGGAGCTGTTTTTT.

The chain uses TRBV7-2 and TRBJ2-1, with 12 bases lining up with TRBD2. With 1 base clipped from V and 6 bases from J, the junction kept 10 bases outside the gene matches. Per the germline V gene, CDR1 is SGHTA and CDR2 is FQGNSA. The CDR3 covers 18 residues. The CDR3 DNA sequence: TGTGCCAGCAGCTTAGTATTTTTTGGACTAGCGGGACCCAATGAGCAGTTCTTC. This codes for CASSLVFFGLAGPNEQFF.

The chain carries TRBV10-3 and TRBJ2-5; possibly TRBD2 for D (6 bases). The CDR3 covers 14 residues. V was clipped by 6 bases and J by 3 bases, with 14 bases between them. Germline-derived CDR1 and CDR2 are ENHRY and SYGVKD. The CDR3 here is CAIRGLGLEETQYF. CDR3 DNA: TGTGCCATCAGGGGACTGGGGCTGGAAGAGACCCAGTACTTC.

V is TRBV7-2 and J is TRBJ2-5, with 9 positions matching TRBD2. Germline V CDR1 and CDR2: SGHTA, FQGNSA. The CDR3 is 15 amino acids. V shed 2 bases, J shed 7 bases, and the junction held 8 bases outside the gene matches. This CDR3 is CASSLRLAGRATQYF. CDR3 DNA: TGTGCCAGCAGCTTAAGGCTAGCGGGGCGTGCGACCCAGTACTTC.

The V and J genes are TRBV5-6 and TRBJ1-1; D might be TRBD1 (6 bases). Trimming removed 7 bases at V and 2 bases at J, with 18 bases between. This CDR3 contains 15 residues. Germline CDR1 SGHDT, CDR2 YYEEEE. The DNA for the CDR3 is TGTGCCAGCTCAGGGCTGAACAGGGAAAACACTGAAGCTTTCTTT. This sequence encodes CASSGLNRENTEAFF.

V and J are TRBV2 and TRBJ1-2; TRBD1 aligns across 12 bases. Unmatched junction bases numbered 4, after V lost 1 base and J lost 4 bases. Germline V gives CDR1 SNHLY, CDR2 FYNNEI. This CDR3 contains 16 residues. CDR3 DNA: TGTGCCAGCAGTGAAGGGGGACAGGGGGCGGGCTATGGCTACACCTTC. This codes for CASSEGGQGAGYGYTF.

The chain uses TRBV28 and TRBJ1-5; perhaps TRBD1 as D (5 bases). This CDR3 region has 13 residues. V was pared by 7 bases and J by 5 bases, with 12 bases between. Germline loops: CDR1 MDHEN, CDR2 SYDVKM. CDR3 residues: CASTNRNYQPQHF. CDR3 DNA: TGTGCCAGCACCAACAGGAACTATCAGCCCCAGCATTTT.

The chain uses TRBV24-1 and TRBJ2-1, with 10 bases that match TRBD1. Germline CDR1 is KGHDR and CDR2 is SFDVKD. V trimming: 3 bases; J trimming: 7 bases; junction bases outside the gene matches: 5. The CDR3 has 15 amino acids. This CDR3 reads CATSDQGQGKNEQFF. DNA of the CDR3: TGTGCCACCAGTGATCAGGGACAGGGGAAAAATGAGCAGTTCTTC.

The rearrangement links TRBV12-3 or TRBV12-4 to TRBJ1-1; no firm D call. V lost 4 bases and J 1 base, leaving 7 bases between the germline ends. The CDR3 extends over 13 amino acids. The CDR3 coding sequence is TGTGCCAGCAGTTCGGGTCCGAACACTGAAGCTTTCTTT. It is translated as CASSSGPNTEAFF.

J is TRBJ1-3 and V is TRBV5-8; 8 nucleotides align to TRBD1. V dropped 5 bases and J dropped 1; count of bases not matched to a gene: 5. The germline CDR1 and CDR2 sequences are SGHTS and YDEGEE. This CDR3 has 15 amino acids. The CDR3 DNA reads TGTGCCAGCAGAGCGGACAGGGAATCTGGAAACACCATATATTTT. It encodes CASRADRESGNTIYF.

This clone was seen a few times. The genes are TRBV28 and TRBJ2-7, with 9 bases matching TRBD2. J was trimmed by 3 bases and V by 7 bases; bases with no gene match: 13. The CDR3 consists of 16 residues. Looked up from germline, CDR1 is MDHEN and CDR2 is SYDVKM. CDR3 in DNA: TGTGCCAGCATTGGGATTGTAGCGGGAGACTACTACGAGCAGTACTTC. Protein: CASIGIVAGDYYEQYF.

The chain carries TRBV19 and TRBJ2-1, with 10 nucleotides matching TRBD2. The CDR3 has 13 amino acids. V shed 6 bases, J shed 8 bases, and the junction held 4 bases outside the gene matches. Per germline, CDR1 LNHDA and CDR2 SQIVND (reference sequence). CDR3 in amino acids: CASRGTSVHEQFF. The CDR3 DNA sequence: TGTGCCAGTAGGGGGACTAGCGTCCATGAGCAGTTCTTC.

The genes are TRBV7-2 and TRBJ2-7; 8 positions match TRBD2. The CDR3 runs 17 residues. Per germline, CDR1 SGHTA and CDR2 FQGNSA. Trimming took 5 bases from V and 1 from J; bases not matched to a gene: 13. The CDR3 sequence is CASSLTPGTRASYEQYF. CDR3 nucleotide sequence: TGTGCCAGCAGCCTCACACCCGGGACTAGGGCTTCCTACGAGCAGTACTTC.

The rearrangement uses TRBV15 and TRBJ1-2; TRBD1 matches at 7 bases. In germline, CDR1 is LNHNV, CDR2 YYDKDF (reference sequence). Trimming removed 4 bases from V and 3 bases from J; junction bases left unmatched: 2. There are 13 residues in the CDR3. CDR3 in amino acids: CATSKGQDYGYTF. The DNA for the CDR3 is TGTGCCACCAGCAAAGGACAGGACTATGGCTACACCTTC.

This clone has a single count. V is TRBV28 and J is TRBJ1-4, with D unresolved. V lost 4 bases and J 5 bases, leaving 17 bases between the germline ends. The CDR3 loop spans 16 amino acids. CDR1 is MDHEN and CDR2 is SYDVKM in the germline V gene. The CDR3 spells CASSSWRLQTNEKLFF. The CDR3 bases are TGTGCCAGCAGTTCCTGGAGACTTCAGACCAATGAAAAACTGTTTTTT.

The chain combines TRBV20-1 with TRBJ1-4, with D maybe TRBD1 (5 bases). CDR1 and CDR2 (germline): DFQATT, SNEGSKA (reference sequence). The germline V and J ends were trimmed by 6 bases and 8 bases, with 10 bases remaining between them. This CDR3 comprises 11 residues. The CDR3 is CSAPHREKLFF. The CDR3 region has the DNA TGCAGTGCGCCCCACAGGGAAAAACTGTTTTTT.

The V call is TRBV6-1, the J call TRBJ1-2; 8 bases are a match to TRBD1. Germline assignment: CDR1 MNHNS and CDR2 SASEGT. This CDR3 is built from 16 residues. J was trimmed by 4 bases and V by 4 bases; bases with no gene match: 11. CDR3 protein: CASSGDRGRSSYGYTF. CDR3 DNA sequence: TGTGCCAGCAGTGGAGACAGGGGACGCTCCTCCTATGGCTACACCTTC.

This chain connects TRBV4-2 to TRBJ2-2, with 8 bases aligning to TRBD2. V gave up 8 bases and J gave up 0 bases; unmatched junction bases: 11. This CDR3 region has 17 residues. CDR1 LGHNA and CDR2 YNFKEQ come from the germline V gene. CDR3 DNA sequence: TGTGCCAGCGGTCCAGCGGAGACTAGCGCGAACACCGGGGAGCTGTTTTTT. As protein: CASGPAETSANTGELFF.

The chain employs TRBV18 and TRBJ1-2, with a tentative D call TRBD1 (5 bases). V was clipped by 3 bases and J by 6 bases, with 11 bases between them. The CDR3 totals 13 residues. CDR1 and CDR2 from the germline V gene are KGHSH and LQKENI. CDR3 sequence: CASSPGLVNGYTF. The CDR3 DNA is TGTGCCAGCTCACCGGGACTAGTTAATGGCTACACCTTC.

The CDR3 bases are TGTGCCAGCAGCCATCAGACAGGGACAGACAATGAGCAGTTCTTC. This codes for CASSHQTGTDNEQFF. The gene calls are TRBV11-3 and TRBJ2-1; 7 bases fit TRBD1. The germline CDR1 and CDR2 sequences are SGHNT and YENEEA. J was trimmed by 5 bases and V by 5 bases; bases with no gene match: 9. This CDR3 region has 15 residues.

The chain carries TRBV10-2 and TRBJ1-3; D is uncertain. Trimming pared 5 bases from V and 0 bases from J, leaving 11 bases between. CDR1 is WSHSY, CDR2 SAAADI, per germline. The CDR3 sequence is 15 residues long. As DNA, the CDR3 is TGCGCCAGCAGTTCACAGCCGAGCTCTGGAAACACCATATATTTT. This codes for CASSSQPSSGNTIYF.

The gene calls are TRBV24-1 and TRBJ2-5; the D gene is possibly TRBD1 (7 bases). V was shortened by 1 base and J by 4 bases, with 18 bases between the two germline ends. The CDR3 totals 17 residues. The germline V gene has CDR1 KGHDR and CDR2 SFDVKD. CDR3 DNA sequence: TGTGCCACCAGTGATTTAGGTTCGCAGGGGGGATTAGAGACCCAGTACTTC. It is translated as CATSDLGSQGGLETQYF.

CDR3 in DNA: TGTGCCAGCAGCTTAGACGAAGGAGGGTACGTTTCGTACGAGCAGTACTTC. As protein: CASSLDEGGYVSYEQYF. The rearrangement uses TRBV11-2 and TRBJ2-7; D might be TRBD2 (6 bases). The CDR3 is 17 residues long. Deletions cut 0 bases from V and 4 bases from J, with 19 bases between. Germline V lookup: CDR1 SGHAT, CDR2 FQNNGV.

This rearrangement joins TRBV11-3 to TRBJ1-1; D gene ambiguous. The germline V gene has CDR1 SGHNT and CDR2 YENEEA. V was cut by 3 bases and J by 1 base, with 12 bases left in between. The CDR3 is 15 residues long. CDR3 protein: CASSLFPGGNTEAFF. The CDR3 region has the DNA TGTGCCAGCAGCTTGTTCCCGGGAGGGAACACTGAAGCTTTCTTT.

The chain joins TRBV27 to TRBJ2-7; 7 bases align to TRBD2. CDR3 size: 15 residues. From germline, CDR1 is MNHEY and CDR2 SMNVEV (reference sequence). V lost 6 bases and J lost 5; bases outside the gene matches: 13. The CDR3 sequence: CASRILGGSANEQYF. DNA of the CDR3: TGTGCCAGCAGGATTCTGGGCGGGAGTGCCAACGAGCAGTACTTC.

The chain carries TRBV19 and TRBJ1-2, with a possible D match to TRBD1 (5 bases). The germline gives CDR1 LNHDA, CDR2 SQIVND (reference sequence). CDR3 length: 15 amino acids. V shed 0 bases and J shed 4 bases, with 12 bases lying between them. CDR3 in amino acids: CASSIDPGPGYGYTF. The CDR3 bases are TGTGCCAGTAGTATAGACCCAGGGCCGGGCTATGGCTACACCTTC.